The rows below give T cell receptor beta chains drawn from one sample of a study of a mutant IDH1 vaccine in newly diagnosed glioma. Antigen specificity for these receptors is unknown. Repertoires were generated with immunoSEQ multiplex PCR, while TCRdb's copy carries only in-frame clones and drops some. The sample lists about 83,000 clones, over 75% seen once, with roughly 0.6% in the top ten. This material consisted of PBMCs, taken from a glioma patient whose treatment included an IDH1 peptide vaccine. These TCRs come from a woman between 50 and 59 years old with glioma. The CDR3 runs from the conserved cysteine through the conserved F or W. A D gene is named only where the DNA matches it firmly. A clone size is listed for some rows: how often the clone was seen (once, few, many), or a class if it is expanded.

TRBJ1-2 NA TRBV18 NA CASSLDSIYGYTF TGTGCCAGCTCACTGGACAGCATCTATGGCTACACCTTC
TRBJ1-1 NA TRBV9 NA CASSPRTAMNTEAFF TGTGCCAGCAGCCCGAGGACAGCTATGAACACTGAAGCTTTCTTT
TRBJ1-1 NA TRBV27 NA CASSFFGQSEAFF TGTGCCAGCAGTTTCTTCGGACAGTCGGAAGCTTTCTTT
TRBJ2-1 NA TRBV12-1 NA CASSNLTSGRGEQFF TGTGCCAGCAGCAACTTGACTAGCGGGAGAGGCGAGCAGTTCTTC
TRBJ1-3 NA TRBV19 NA CASRGTGNSGNTIYF TGTGCCAGCCGAGGGACGGGGAACTCTGGAAACACCATATATTTT
TRBJ2-7 NA TRBV27 NA CASRHNYEQYF TGTGCCAGCAGACACAACTACGAGCAGTACTTC
TRBJ2-7 NA TRBV5-4 NA CASTSDSYEQYF TGTGCCAGCACCTCGGACAGTTACGAGCAGTACTTC
TRBJ1-2 NA TRBV28 NA CASTDLVNYGYTF TGTGCCAGCACCGACTTGGTCAACTATGGCTACACCTTC
TRBJ1-1 NA TRBV10-1 NA CASSRDTQNTEAFF TGCGCCAGCAGTCGGGACACCCAGAACACTGAAGCTTTCTTT
TRBJ1-5 few TRBV6-6 NA CACRAGGNQPQHF TGTGCCTGCAGGGCAGGGGGCAATCAGCCCCAGCATTTT
TRBJ2-6 NA TRBV5-6 NA CASSLIRGSGANVLTF TGTGCCAGCAGCTTGATTCGGGGCTCTGGGGCCAACGTCCTGACTTTC
TRBJ1-2 NA TRBV27 NA CASSFQGPAVDYGYTF TGTGCCAGCAGTTTTCAGGGTCCGGCCGTTGACTATGGCTACACCTTC